This T cell receptor (beta chain) was documented in a study of immune heterogeneity within non-small cell lung tumors. Study at large: The tumors comprised several squamous cell carcinomas, about 11 non-squamous carcinomas and 1 not otherwise specified. The study's findings and limits: Site-unique high-frequency clones occurred alongside identical dominant CDR3 beta clonotypes that recurred across tumor sites within a patient. Individual patients had largely distinct high-frequency T-cell receptor beta clonotypes.

The authors amplified TCR beta CDR3 by multiplex PCR with 32 V and 13 J primers. TCRdb reanalysed the multiplex PCR reads using MiXCR and keeps one entry per CDR3 protein. Seen here are around 4,700 distinct CDR3 sequences, 20% to 25% observed once, and the top ten hold approximately 11%. In this sample, this clonotype is medium-sized (0.01 to 0.1%). Its target is not known. This CDR3 has 16 amino acids. Germline trimming cut 3 bases from V and 4 bases from J; bases unmatched to any gene: 9. Template material for each sample was 600 ng of bulk tumor genomic DNA. Several biopsies per primary tumor were taken during surgery, spaced as far apart as possible. Those enrolled were patients newly diagnosed with untreated non-small cell lung cancer and undergoing curative surgery.

The receptor comes from a man aged 55 to 69 with non-small cell lung cancer. The chain carries TRBV12-3 or TRBV12-4 and TRBJ2-1, with TRBD2 identical over 7 bases. The specimen was lung tumor tissue. The CDR3 DNA reads TGTGCCAGCAGTTTTGCCCCGGGAGGATATTACAATGAGCAGTTCTTC. Encoded protein: CASSFAPGGYYNEQFF.